This entry concerns a single T cell receptor beta chain. The sample comes from a study of blood T cell repertoires in COVID-19. Study overall: T cells, B-cell-depleted T cells, or PBMCs provided the cDNA or gDNA that served as material.

Trimming removed 6 bases at V and 3 bases at J, with 18 bases between. Germline V gene sequence: CDR1 MDHEN, CDR2 SYDVKM. This CDR3 has 16 amino acids. In the authors' methods: Estimates of nucleated cell counts were drawn from the amplification of reference gene primers. Produced via immunoSEQ multiplex PCR; TCRdb's table is partial and in-frame only. V, J and clone size were drawn from that table, and D and trimming were deduced from the DNA. In the table there are approximately 150,000 clones, 70% to 90% of which are singletons. This receptor was identified in a human donor with acute or convalescent COVID-19. The donor label of this sample is uncertain. Material: peripheral blood. The rearrangement joins TRBV28 to TRBJ1-5, with D possibly being TRBD1 (5 bases). The chain's CDR3 is CASSREGLVNNQPQHF. The CDR3 coding sequence is TGTGCCAGCAGCAGGGAGGGGTTAGTCAACAATCAGCCCCAGCATTTT. Complete variable domain (other parts from reference TRBV28 and TRBJ1-5): DVKVTQSSRYLVKRTGEKVFLECVQDMDHENMFWYRQDPGLGLRLIYFSYDVKMKEKGDIPEGYSVSREKKERFSLILESASTNQTSMYLCASSREGLVNNQPQHFGDGTRLSIL.